A selection of T cell receptor beta chains follows, all from one sample in a study of naive and memory T cell subsets. Each CDR3 protein is one row after TCRdb ran MiXCR on the UMI-ligation and nested PCR reads. The table shows around 160,000 distinct CDR3 sequences, with approximately 24% occurring only once. Sequencing used naive CD4+ T cells from blood. These receptors originate from a human donor in good health. The CDR3 runs from the conserved cysteine through the conserved F or W. The D gene is left open where the match is weak. Clone size is shown for a subset of rows, as once, few, many or a class of expanded clone.

CDR3nt	CDR3aa	abundance	v_gene	j_gene	d_gene
TGCGCCAGCAGCCAAGAGGCAGGGCCTGGGGGCAATCAGCCCCAGCATTTT	CASSQEAGPGGNQPQHF	.	TRBV4-3	TRBJ1-5	.
TGCAGTGCCTTATTCTCCGCTGGGACTGTTCAGCCCCAGCATTTT	CSALFSAGTVQPQHF	.	TRBV20-1	TRBJ1-5	.
TGTGCCAGCGGGAGGACTAGCGTCAATGAGCAGTTCTTC	CASGRTSVNEQFF	few	TRBV11-2	TRBJ2-1	TRBD2
TGTGCCAGTCGTAGCGGGAGGGCCGGTACCGGGGAGCTGTTTTTT	CASRSGRAGTGELFF	once	TRBV19	TRBJ2-2	TRBD2
TGCGCCAGCAGCTTGGGGCGATCCTACGAGCAGTACTTC	CASSLGRSYEQYF	few	TRBV5-1	TRBJ2-7	.
TGTGCCAGCAGTTTTCGTAATGCCGAGTACTTC	CASSFRNAEYF	.	TRBV28	TRBJ2-7	.
TGTGCCAGCAGATGGGGGTGGGGGGACAGGCAGCCCCAGCATTTT	CASRWGWGDRQPQHF	.	TRBV12-3/TRBV12-4	TRBJ1-5	TRBD1
TGTGCCAGCAGTTCACAGATGGGAAAACTGTTTTTT	CASSSQMGKLFF	.	TRBV28	TRBJ1-4	.
TGTGCCATCAGTGTTGCGGGAGTTCAGTACTTC	CAISVAGVQYF	many	TRBV10-3	TRBJ2-7	TRBD2
TGTGCCAGCAGTGAAGGAGGAGGGAGGGTCCGCACAGATACGCGGTATTTT	CASSEGGGRVRTDTRYF	.	TRBV6-1	TRBJ2-3	TRBD2
TGCAGTAGTAGGACAGCTTACTCCTACAATGAGCAGTTCTTC	CSSRTAYSYNEQFF	few	TRBV20-1	TRBJ2-1	.
TGCAGCGTTCACCAGGGGGCTTTGGTCACTGAAGCTTTCTTT	CSVHQGALVTEAFF	few	TRBV29-1	TRBJ1-1	TRBD1
TGCAGCGTCAAACTAGCGGGGATCTACGAGCAGTACTTC	CSVKLAGIYEQYF	many	TRBV29-1	TRBJ2-7	TRBD2
TGCGCCAGCAGCTTGAGTCCCCCCGGGACAGCAACCTACGAGCAGTACTTC	CASSLSPPGTATYEQYF	.	TRBV5-1	TRBJ2-7	TRBD1
TGTGCCACCAGCAGTCGGACTAGTTTCTCCGATACGCAGTATTTT	CATSSRTSFSDTQYF	many	TRBV15	TRBJ2-3	TRBD2
TGTGCCAGCAGTTTTTTACCATCTACGGGAGAGCGGTTCTTC	CASSFLPSTGERFF	.	TRBV12-3/TRBV12-4	TRBJ2-1	.